The 5 T cell receptor beta chains listed next were all sequenced from one sample in a study of blood T cell repertoires in COVID-19. Libraries were prepared by immunoSEQ multiplex PCR; TCRdb keeps only in-frame clonotypes and omits some of them. Counted here are roughly 120,000 clones, approximately 80% occurring once; the ten biggest clones make up about 2.5%. Sequenced: peripheral blood. These receptors originate from a man in his fifties with acute or convalescent COVID-19.

The V gene is TRBV5-1, the J gene TRBJ1-4; D ambiguous. CDR1 and CDR2 (germline): SGHRS, YFSETQ. The V gene lost 1 base and the J gene lost 8 bases, with 15 bases spanning the gap. There are 15 residues in the CDR3. CDR3 in amino acids: CASSLSPGSGEKLFF. The CDR3 DNA reads TGCGCCAGCAGCTTGAGCCCGGGTAGTGGCGAAAAACTGTTTTTT.

The V gene is TRBV28, the J gene TRBJ2-7, with TRBD2 as a possible D gene (6 bases). V was pared by 10 bases and J by 4 bases, with 14 bases between. The germline V gene has CDR1 MDHEN and CDR2 SYDVKM. CDR3 length: 12 residues. CDR3 in amino acids: CATRQAGYEQYF. CDR3 nucleotide sequence: TGTGCCACCCGCCAGGCGGGGTACGAGCAGTACTTC. Full variable domain (missing parts from reference TRBV28 and TRBJ2-7): DVKVTQSSRYLVKRTGEKVFLECVQDMDHENMFWYRQDPGLGLRLIYFSYDVKMKEKGDIPEGYSVSREKKERFSLILESASTNQTSMYLCATRQAGYEQYFGPGTRLTVT.

The J gene is TRBJ2-3, the V gene TRBV11-2, with 8 bases aligning to TRBD2. Germline V gene data show CDR1 as SGHAT and CDR2 as FQNNGV. The CDR3 runs 15 residues. V lost 3 bases, J lost 0 bases, and 2 bases stayed unmatched. The CDR3 here is CASSLRGASTDTQYF. CDR3 DNA: TGTGCCAGCAGCTTGCGGGGGGCTAGCACAGATACGCAGTATTTT.

The chain couples TRBV6-1 to TRBJ2-7; D uncertain. This CDR3 has 14 amino acids. Germline V CDR1 and CDR2: MNHNS, SASEGT. Trimming took off 2 bases at V and 0 bases at J, with 8 bases between the two ends. CDR3 DNA sequence: TGTGCCAGCAGTGAAAACTGGAGCTCCTACGAGCAGTACTTC. Residues: CASSENWSSYEQYF.

The rearrangement uses TRBV7-3 and TRBJ2-2; no clear D gene. The CDR3 loop spans 14 amino acids. With 5 bases removed from V and 11 bases from J, the gap between germline ends came to 18 bases. Germline V gene sequence: CDR1 SGHTA, CDR2 FQGTGA. CDR3: CASSPSIQQAELFF. In nucleotides, the CDR3 is TGTGCCAGCAGCCCTAGTATTCAGCAAGCAGAGCTGTTTTTT.